A single sample gave rise to the 8 T cell receptor beta chains below, sequenced in a study of human T cells and chemical hapten exposure. TCRdb passed the RACE reads through MiXCR, listing each CDR3 protein once. The sample records about 80,000 distinct CDR3 sequences, more than 8.5% being singletons. The time point here: patch test 2, 6 weeks after DPC sensitization. Treatment specified: therapeutic diphenylcyclopropenone sensitization with weekly scalp DPC. Here the sequenced sample was whole blood, taken in connection with sensitization to the hapten diphenylcyclopropenone (DPC). The receptors come from a woman under 40 with alopecia areata. Some clones in this sample may be carry-over from other donors' samples.

In the case of this clonotype: An end of the junction differs from the germline gene, which may be a read error. The chain employs TRBV5-1 and TRBJ2-2; D may be TRBD2 (5 bases). Germline CDR1 and CDR2: SGHRS and YFSETQ. The CDR3 runs 14 residues. In DNA, the CDR3 is TGCGCCGGCAGCTTGATTCGGGGCACCGGGGAGCTGTTTTTT. This gives the protein CAGSLIRGTGELFF.

This clonotype has ten or more counts. This chain joins TRBV28 and TRBJ2-4; D might be TRBD2 (6 bases). Germline CDR1 reads MDHEN; CDR2 reads SYDVKM. Trimming stripped 3 bases from V and 2 bases from J, with 11 bases between. The length of the CDR3 is 15 residues. Here the CDR3 DNA reads TGTGCCAGCAGTTTCGGAGGGGCTTCCAAAAACATTCAGTACTTC. Translating it yields CASSFGGASKNIQYF. Full variable domain (remainder filled in from reference TRBV28 and TRBJ2-4): DVKVTQSSRYLVKRTGEKVFLECVQDMDHENMFWYRQDPGLGLRLIYFSYDVKMKEKGDIPEGYSVSREKKERFSLILESASTNQTSMYLCASSFGGASKNIQYFGAGTRLSVL.

The V and J genes are TRBV5-1 and TRBJ2-1, with 9 positions matching TRBD2. V shed 1 base, J shed 5 bases, and the junction held 4 bases outside the gene matches. The CDR3 totals 15 residues. Germline V CDR1 and CDR2: SGHRS, YFSETQ. The CDR3 region has the DNA TGCGCCAGCAGCTTGACGCTAGCGGGAAACAATGAGCAGTTCTTC. It is translated as CASSLTLAGNNEQFF.

The chain joins TRBV7-9 to TRBJ2-5; weak D call: TRBD2 (5 bases). The germline V gene has CDR1 SEHNR and CDR2 FQNEAQ (reference sequence). The V gene lost 6 bases and the J gene lost 10 bases, with 15 bases spanning the gap. The CDR3 sequence is 12 residues long. The CDR3, as DNA: TGTGCCAGCAGGTCCATACCGGGGTTCCAGTACTTC. Its protein product is CASRSIPGFQYF.

With respect to this clonotype: With a much larger clone just one base away, this may be a read error. This chain uses TRBV2 with TRBJ2-7; D tentatively reads TRBD1 or TRBD2 (5 bases each). This CDR3 is 16 amino acids long. Germline values: CDR1 SNHLY, CDR2 FYNNEI. The CDR3 region has the DNA TGTGCCAGCAGTGGCCTCCGGGACGAAAGGTTCTACGAGCAGAACTTC. Translated: CASSGLRDERFYEQNF.

This chain uses TRBV18 with TRBJ1-1; D gene uncertain. In germline, CDR1 is KGHSH, CDR2 LQKENI. The CDR3 has 15 residues. V was shortened by 0 bases and J by 0 bases, with 8 bases between the two germline ends. The chain's CDR3 is CASSPPRQMNTEAFF. CDR3 sequence (DNA): TGTGCCAGCTCACCACCTCGGCAGATGAACACTGAAGCTTTCTTT.

The sample holds many counts of this clonotype. The V and J genes are TRBV6-2 or TRBV6-3 and TRBJ2-7; 7 bases are a match to TRBD1. Trimming took 6 bases from V and 3 from J; bases not matched to a gene: 11. This CDR3 spans 15 amino acids. Germline V gene data show CDR1 as MNHEY and CDR2 as SVGEGT. The CDR3 is CASSPARTGFYEQYF. The CDR3 nucleotides read TGTGCCAGCAGCCCCGCTCGGACAGGATTCTACGAGCAGTACTTC.

As for this clonotype: The conserved final phenylalanine or tryptophan is absent from the CDR3, which likely points to a read error. No DNA is shown, since the ends of the CDR3 on it are uncertain; the CDR3 is the one TCRdb lists. This chain joins TRBV28 and TRBJ1-6; the table's D call of TRBD1 was not tested on the DNA. Inclusive of both ends, the CDR3 amounts to 12 amino acids. Germline V gives CDR1 MDHEN, CDR2 SYDVKM. This CDR3 reads CASSSSQGAPTV.